Below, 10 T cell receptor beta chains from the same sample are listed, as sequenced in a study of T cell changes during pregnancy in multiple sclerosis. Assay used: immunoSEQ multiplex PCR; TCRdb lists only in-frame clones, some missing. The sample carries nearly 80,000 clones, more than 80% recorded once. The sequencing used CD4+ T cells from peripheral blood mononuclear cells, collected before pregnancy. These receptors originate from a female donor with multiple sclerosis, enrolled in a pregnancy study.

The chain recombines TRBV5-1 with TRBJ2-2, with D uncertain. The V and J ends lost 0 bases and 5 bases respectively, with 14 bases between them. The germline V gene encodes CDR1 SGHRS and CDR2 YFSETQ. There are 16 residues in the CDR3. This CDR3 reads CASSLGARLSTGELFF. CDR3 nucleotide sequence: TGCGCCAGCAGCTTGGGCGCTAGGTTGTCGACCGGGGAGCTGTTTTTT.

The chain is built from TRBV28 and TRBJ2-1; TRBD2 matches at 10 bases. In germline, CDR1 is MDHEN, CDR2 SYDVKM. Unmatched junction bases numbered 15, after V lost 6 bases and J lost 13 bases. This CDR3 has 15 amino acids. The CDR3 DNA reads as TGTGCCAGCAGGTCTCCAGCGGGAGGGCCAAACTATCAGTTCTTC. This encodes CASRSPAGGPNYQFF. Drawing the rest from reference TRBV28 and TRBJ2-1, the complete variable domain is DVKVTQSSRYLVKRTGEKVFLECVQDMDHENMFWYRQDPGLGLRLIYFSYDVKMKEKGDIPEGYSVSREKKERFSLILESASTNQTSMYLCASRSPAGGPNYQFFGPGTRLTVL.

CDR3 in amino acids: CASSYSTGETQYF. Here the CDR3 DNA reads TGTGCCAGCAGTTACTCGACAGGAGAGACCCAGTACTTC. The chain couples TRBV6-6 to TRBJ2-5, with a possible D match to TRBD1 (6 bases). The CDR3 runs 13 residues. Germline-derived CDR1 and CDR2 are MNHNY and SVGAGI (reference sequence). The V and J ends lost 0 bases and 4 bases respectively, with 6 bases between them.

The gene calls are TRBV10-3 and TRBJ2-6, with no clear D. CDR1 and CDR2 from the germline V gene are ENHRY and SYGVKD. CDR3 length: 16 residues. Trimming removed 8 bases from V and 0 bases from J, with 14 bases in between. The chain's CDR3 is CAILRSPSSGANVLTF. CDR3 sequence (DNA): TGTGCCATCCTTCGGTCCCCGAGCTCTGGGGCCAACGTCCTGACTTTC.

The V gene is TRBV5-5, the J gene TRBJ2-7; 9 positions agree with TRBD1. Germline loops: CDR1 SGHKS, CDR2 YYEKEE (reference sequence). The CDR3 has 15 amino acids. With 0 bases clipped from V and 9 bases from J, the junction kept 10 bases outside the gene matches. CDR3 protein: CASSLVGTGLFGQYF. CDR3 bases: TGTGCCAGCAGCTTGGTAGGGACAGGGCTTTTTGGGCAGTACTTC.

The V and J genes are TRBV5-5 and TRBJ1-2; D gene unclear. The CDR3 sequence is 14 residues long. V lost 2 bases and J lost 0, with 8 bases in between. Germline assignment: CDR1 SGHKS and CDR2 YYEKEE (reference sequence). In DNA form, the CDR3 reads TGTGCCAGCAGCTTACCACCGGCTAACTATGGCTACACCTTC. Its protein product is CASSLPPANYGYTF.

This chain joins TRBV15 and TRBJ2-7; D gene ambiguous. The CDR3 extends over 15 amino acids. Trimming left V 0 bases short and J 4 bases short, with 13 bases between. Germline CDR1 reads LNHNV; CDR2 reads YYDKDF (reference sequence). The CDR3 is CATSRDPGDAYEQYF. In DNA, the CDR3 is TGTGCCACCAGCAGAGATCCCGGAGACGCATACGAGCAGTACTTC.

This rearrangement joins TRBV7-9 to TRBJ2-5; the D gene is possibly TRBD2 (6 bases). Germline CDR1 and CDR2: SEHNR and FQNEAQ (reference sequence). V lost 1 base and J lost 6, with 12 bases in between. The CDR3 sequence is 14 residues long. This chain's CDR3 is CASSLEGSGQTQYF. The CDR3 nucleotides read TGTGCCAGCAGCTTAGAGGGTAGCGGCCAGACCCAGTACTTC.

The chain combines TRBV5-1 with TRBJ2-5, with D tentatively TRBD2 (5 bases). Per the germline V gene, CDR1 is SGHRS and CDR2 is YFSETQ. V was trimmed by 5 bases and J by 3 bases, leaving 17 bases between them. The CDR3 consists of 15 residues. CDR3 in DNA: TGCGCCAGCAGACGACCCCGGGGAACAGAAGAGACCCAGTACTTC. As protein: CASRRPRGTEETQYF. The whole variable domain, remainder taken from reference TRBV5-1 and TRBJ2-5, is KAGVTQTPRYLIKTRGQQVTLSCSPISGHRSVSWYQQTPGQGLQFLFEYFSETQRNKGNFPGRFSGRQFSNSRSEMNVSTLELGDSALYLCASRRPRGTEETQYFGPGTRLLVL.

The chain couples TRBV7-2 to TRBJ2-5; 8 bases align to TRBD1. The junction had 6 bases not matched to a gene; V was cut back by 5 bases and J by 4 bases. Germline V lookup: CDR1 SGHTA, CDR2 FQGNSA. This CDR3 has 14 residues. CDR3 nucleotide sequence: TGTGCCAGCAGCCACGGACAGGGCGGAGAGACCCAGTACTTC. Translated: CASSHGQGGETQYF.